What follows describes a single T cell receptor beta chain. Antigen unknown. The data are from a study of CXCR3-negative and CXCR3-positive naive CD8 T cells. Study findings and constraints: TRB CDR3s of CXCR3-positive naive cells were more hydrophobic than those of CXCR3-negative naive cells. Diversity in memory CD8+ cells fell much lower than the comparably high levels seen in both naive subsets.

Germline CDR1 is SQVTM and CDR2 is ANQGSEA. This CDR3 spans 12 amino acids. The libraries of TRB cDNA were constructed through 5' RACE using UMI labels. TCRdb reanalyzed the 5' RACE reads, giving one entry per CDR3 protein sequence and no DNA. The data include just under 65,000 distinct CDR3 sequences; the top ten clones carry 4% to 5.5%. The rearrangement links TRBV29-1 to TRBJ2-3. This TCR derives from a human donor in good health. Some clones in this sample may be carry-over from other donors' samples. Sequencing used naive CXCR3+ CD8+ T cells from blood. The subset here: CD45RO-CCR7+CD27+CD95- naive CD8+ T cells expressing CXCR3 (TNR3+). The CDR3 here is CSVLLQPDTQYF.